Below, one T cell receptor (beta chain) is given with its context. As yet, its antigen is unknown. TCRdb's copy holds only in-frame clones and misses some; the assay was immunoSEQ multiplex PCR. The data hold 60,000 to 70,000 clones, with around 93% observed a single time. This record comes from a study of OX40 agonist ivuxolimab in advanced cancers. About the study: Treatment received earlier with anti-PD-1, anti-PD-L1 or anti-CTLA-4 agents was allowed, and more than 35% had some.

The V gene's germline CDR1 is SGHNT and CDR2 YYREEE (reference sequence). The V gene lost 1 base and the J gene lost 0 bases, with 8 bases spanning the gap. CDR3 length equals 14 residues. Regarding the study as a whole: The authors also found low normalized T-cell clonal expansion in some nonresponders. Clonal expansion from baseline to week 6 occurred in both CD4+ and CD8+ T cells.

The genes are TRBV5-4 and TRBJ2-7, with unresolved D. The TCR originated in an adult with an advanced solid tumor such as melanoma, head and neck, liver or kidney cancer. This specimen was CD4+ or CD8+ T cells sorted from blood, taken in a trial of the OX40 agonist ivuxolimab. CDR3 DNA: TGTGCCAGCAGCTTGTTACCTTCCTCCTACGAGCAGTACTTC. Amino acid sequence: CASSLLPSSYEQYF.